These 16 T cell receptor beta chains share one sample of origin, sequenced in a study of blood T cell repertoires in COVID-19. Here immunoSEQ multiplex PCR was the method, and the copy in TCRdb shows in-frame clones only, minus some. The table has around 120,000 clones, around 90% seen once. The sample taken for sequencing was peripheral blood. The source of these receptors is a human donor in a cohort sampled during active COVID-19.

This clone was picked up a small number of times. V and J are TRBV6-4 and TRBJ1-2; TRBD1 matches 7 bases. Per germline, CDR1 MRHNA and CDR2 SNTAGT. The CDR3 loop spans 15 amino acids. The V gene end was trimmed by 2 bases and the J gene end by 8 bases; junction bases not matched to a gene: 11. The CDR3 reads CASSDGLTGLSGYTF. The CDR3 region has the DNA TGTGCCAGCAGTGACGGATTGACAGGGCTAAGCGGCTACACCTTC.

The CDR3, as DNA: TGTGCCAGCAGCCAGGCCTACGAGCAGTACTTC. Amino acid sequence: CASSQAYEQYF. The chain joins TRBV28 to TRBJ2-7; D is unclear. Trimming shortened V by 6 bases and J by 2 bases, and 5 bases separated the two germline ends. Germline values: CDR1 MDHEN, CDR2 SYDVKM. CDR3 length: 11 residues.

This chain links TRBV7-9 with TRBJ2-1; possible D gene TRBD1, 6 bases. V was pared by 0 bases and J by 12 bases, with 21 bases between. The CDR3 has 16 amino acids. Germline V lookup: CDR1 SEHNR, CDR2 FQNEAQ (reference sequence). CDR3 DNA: TGTGCCAGCAGCTTAGCTGGGTCAGGGGATCGCTTCGGGCAGTTCTTC. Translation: CASSLAGSGDRFGQFF.

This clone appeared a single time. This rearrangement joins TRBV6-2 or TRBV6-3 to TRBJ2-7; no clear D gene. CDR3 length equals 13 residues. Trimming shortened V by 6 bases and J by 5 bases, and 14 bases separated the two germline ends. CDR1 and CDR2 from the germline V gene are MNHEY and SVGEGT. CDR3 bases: TGTGCCAGCAGACCTCCCGTAGTCCACGAGCAGTACTTC. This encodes CASRPPVVHEQYF.

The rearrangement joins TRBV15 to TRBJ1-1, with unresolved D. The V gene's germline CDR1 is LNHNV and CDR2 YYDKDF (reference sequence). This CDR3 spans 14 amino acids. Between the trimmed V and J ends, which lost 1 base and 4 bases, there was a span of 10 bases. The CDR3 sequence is CATSRGVGGTEAFF. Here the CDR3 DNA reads TGTGCCACCAGCAGAGGGGTCGGCGGCACTGAAGCTTTCTTT.

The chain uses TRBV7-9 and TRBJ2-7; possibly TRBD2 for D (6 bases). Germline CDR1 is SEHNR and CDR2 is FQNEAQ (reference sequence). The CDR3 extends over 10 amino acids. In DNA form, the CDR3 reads TGTGCGACAAGTCGGGGGGAGCAGTACTTC. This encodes CATSRGEQYF.

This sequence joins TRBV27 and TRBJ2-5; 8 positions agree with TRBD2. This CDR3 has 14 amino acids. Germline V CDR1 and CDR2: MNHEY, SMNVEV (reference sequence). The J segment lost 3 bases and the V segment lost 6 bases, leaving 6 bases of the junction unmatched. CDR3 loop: CASRAPGGKETQYF. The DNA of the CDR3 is TGTGCCAGCAGGGCACCGGGAGGGAAAGAGACCCAGTACTTC.

In nucleotides, the CDR3 is TGCGCCAGCAGCGATAGTAGTCCGATGAACACTGAAGCTTTCTTT. Encoded protein: CASSDSSPMNTEAFF. This sequence joins TRBV5-1 and TRBJ1-1; D call uncertain. Germline lookup yields CDR1 SGHRS and CDR2 YFSETQ. Trimming stripped 4 bases from V and 0 bases from J, with 13 bases between. The CDR3 runs to 15 residues.

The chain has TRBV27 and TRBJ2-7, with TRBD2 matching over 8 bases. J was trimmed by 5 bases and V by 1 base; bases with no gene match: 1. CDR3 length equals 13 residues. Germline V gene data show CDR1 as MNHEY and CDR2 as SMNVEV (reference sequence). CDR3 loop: CASSLYGRDEQYF. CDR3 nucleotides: TGTGCCAGCAGTTTATACGGGAGGGACGAGCAGTACTTC.

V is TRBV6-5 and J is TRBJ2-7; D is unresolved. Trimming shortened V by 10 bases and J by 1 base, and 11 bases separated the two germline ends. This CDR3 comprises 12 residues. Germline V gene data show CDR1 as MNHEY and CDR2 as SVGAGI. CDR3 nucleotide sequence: TGTGCCACCCTCTCCGGTTCCTACGAGCAGTACTTC. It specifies CATLSGSYEQYF.

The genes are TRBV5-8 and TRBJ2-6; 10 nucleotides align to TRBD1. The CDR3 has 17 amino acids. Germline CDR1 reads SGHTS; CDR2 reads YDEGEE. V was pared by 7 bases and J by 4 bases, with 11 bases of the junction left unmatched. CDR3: CASDLKGTGAGANVLTF. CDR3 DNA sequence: TGTGCCAGCGACTTGAAAGGGACAGGGGCCGGGGCCAACGTCCTGACTTTC.

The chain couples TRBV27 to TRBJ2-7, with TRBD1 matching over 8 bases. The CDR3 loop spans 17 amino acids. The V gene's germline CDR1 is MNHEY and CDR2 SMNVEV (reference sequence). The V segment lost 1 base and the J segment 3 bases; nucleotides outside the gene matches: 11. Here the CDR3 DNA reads TGTGCCAGCAGTTTATTCCCCGGACAGGGTCGGCGCTACGAGCAGTACTTC. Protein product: CASSLFPGQGRRYEQYF.

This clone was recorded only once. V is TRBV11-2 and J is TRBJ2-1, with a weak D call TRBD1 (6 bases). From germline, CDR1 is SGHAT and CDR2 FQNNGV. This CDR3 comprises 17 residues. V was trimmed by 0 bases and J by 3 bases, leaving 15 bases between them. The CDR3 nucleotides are TGTGCCAGCAGCTTAGATATTGGACAGAACATCTACAATGAGCAGTTCTTC. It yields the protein CASSLDIGQNIYNEQFF.

CDR3 residues: CASSLSSGSIETQYF. The CDR3 DNA follows: TGTGCCAGCAGCTTGTCTAGCGGGAGCATAGAGACCCAGTACTTC. V gene TRBV11-2 combines with J gene TRBJ2-5, with 10 bases fitting TRBD2. The CDR3 consists of 15 residues. CDR1 SGHAT and CDR2 FQNNGV come from the germline V gene. V gave up 3 bases and J gave up 4 bases; unmatched junction bases: 5.

The CDR3: CASSPRGTDTQYF. CDR3 nucleotide sequence: TGTGCCAGCAGCCCCAGGGGCACAGATACGCAGTATTTT. This chain joins TRBV14 and TRBJ2-3, with D perhaps matching TRBD1 (5 bases). Germline V gene sequence: CDR1 SGHDN, CDR2 FVKESK. This CDR3 spans 13 amino acids. Trimming removed 4 bases from V and 1 base from J, with 6 bases in between.

The CDR3 coding sequence is TGTGCCAGCAGCGCGGATGGGACAGGGGGTTTGGAGACCCAGTACTTC. Translation: CASSADGTGGLETQYF. The gene calls are TRBV2 and TRBJ2-5; 11 bases are a match to TRBD1. This CDR3 has 16 residues. Germline V gene data show CDR1 as SNHLY and CDR2 as FYNNEI. Unmatched junction bases numbered 11, after V lost 6 bases and J lost 5 bases. Supplemented by reference TRBV2 and TRBJ2-5, the full variable domain reads EPEVTQTPSHQVTQMGQEVILRCVPISNHLYFYWYRQILGQKVEFLVSFYNNEISEKSEIFDDQFSVERPDGSNFTLKIRSTKLEDSAMYFCASSADGTGGLETQYFGPGTRLLVL.